This T cell receptor (beta chain) was sequenced during a study of blood T cells in healthy people across ages. The ends were cut back, 7 bases at V and 2 bases at J, with 15 bases in the middle. The CDR3 length is 15 residues. Drawn from each donor were ten milliliters of peripheral blood. General study results and limits: Roughly linearly, TCR beta diversity per million T cells fell as age increased. The long-lived group displayed more naive CD4+ cells, plus higher diversity, than the aged donors did.

A remark on this clonotype: Its matching antigen is unknown. A much larger clone differs by one base, so this may be a read error. It is likely a read error, because the conserved phenylalanine at the end of the CDR3 is missing.

Combining a sample-barcoded 5' primer with a J-beta primer mix, a second PCR ran for about 7 to 11 cycles. Unique molecular identifiers of 12 random nucleotides labeled each cDNA. TCRdb ran MiXCR on the 5' RACE reads and lists one entry per CDR3 protein. The repertoire holds about 670,000 distinct CDR3 sequences, with approximately 52% as singletons. The clonotype comes from a woman of 80 years or more in good health. The sequencing sample was made of blood. The chain is built from TRBV12-3 or TRBV12-4 and TRBJ2-1, with D perhaps matching TRBD1 (6 bases). DNA for the CDR3: TGTGCCAGCACTATAGGAGGACAGCCCTACAATGAGCAGTTCGTC. It encodes CASTIGGQPYNEQFV.